The T cell receptor beta chain described here comes from a study of cytomegalovirus exposure and HLA in healthy donors. Trimming took 5 bases from V and 2 from J, leaving 24 bases between them. Germline V gene lookup returns CDR1 SGHAT and CDR2 FQNNGV. The CDR3 consists of 18 residues. It was with 60 Vbeta and 13 Jbeta primers that the PCR ran. Study processing details: In a later analysis, the count reached about 75 million unique TCR beta chains, with about 10 million shared. TCRdb's table, derived via immunoSEQ multiplex PCR, lists solely in-frame clones and lacks some. D and trimming come from the DNA, and the V and J calls and clone size come from that table. The data contain approximately 150,000 clones, 75% to 80% of them singletons. In its sample, this clone was seen once.

The specimen sequenced was PBMCs. This TCR was recovered from a woman in her twenties or thirties in good health and CMV-seronegative. This sequence joins TRBV11-2 and TRBJ1-2; tentative D call: TRBD1 (6 bases). The CDR3 coding sequence is TGTGCCAGCAGCCAGCTCCGGGACACCAACCGGGTGAACTATGGCTACACCTTC. Its protein product is CASSQLRDTNRVNYGYTF.